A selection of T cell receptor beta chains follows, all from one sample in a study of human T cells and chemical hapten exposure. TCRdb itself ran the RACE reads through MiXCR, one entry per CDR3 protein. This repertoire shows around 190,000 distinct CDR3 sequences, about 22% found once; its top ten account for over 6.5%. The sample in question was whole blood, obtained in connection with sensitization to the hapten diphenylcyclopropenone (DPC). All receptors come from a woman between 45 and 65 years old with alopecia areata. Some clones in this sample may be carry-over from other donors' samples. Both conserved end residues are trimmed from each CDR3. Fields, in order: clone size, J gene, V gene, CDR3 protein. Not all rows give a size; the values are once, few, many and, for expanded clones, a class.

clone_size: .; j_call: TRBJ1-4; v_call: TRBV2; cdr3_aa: ASSVDGNEKLF
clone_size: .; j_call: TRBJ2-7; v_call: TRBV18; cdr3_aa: ASSPTRGSYEQY
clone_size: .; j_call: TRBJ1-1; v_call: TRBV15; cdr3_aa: ATSRRQGGIAEAF
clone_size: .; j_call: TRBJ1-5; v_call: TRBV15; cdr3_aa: ATSRDEGGINLKPQH
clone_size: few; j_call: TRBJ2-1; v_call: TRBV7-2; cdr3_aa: ASSFPAGGYNEQF
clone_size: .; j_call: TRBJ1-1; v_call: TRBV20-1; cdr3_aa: SARDRPSATEAF
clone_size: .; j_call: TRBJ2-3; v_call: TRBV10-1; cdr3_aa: ASSEASGSRDTQY
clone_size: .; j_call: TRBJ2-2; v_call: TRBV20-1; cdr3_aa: AGTSLNTGELF
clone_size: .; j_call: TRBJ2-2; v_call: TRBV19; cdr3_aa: ASSISGHGTGELF
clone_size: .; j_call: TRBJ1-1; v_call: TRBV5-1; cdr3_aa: ASSGQVGDTEAF
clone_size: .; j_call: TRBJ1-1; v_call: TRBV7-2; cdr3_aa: ASSLDPQGTEAF
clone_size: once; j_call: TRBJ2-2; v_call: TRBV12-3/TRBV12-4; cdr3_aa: ASSSSNTGELF
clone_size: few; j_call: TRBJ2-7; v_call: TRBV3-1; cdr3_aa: ASSHPGRVASYEQY
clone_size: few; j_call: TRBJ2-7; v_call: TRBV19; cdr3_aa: ASSPRQGAYEQY
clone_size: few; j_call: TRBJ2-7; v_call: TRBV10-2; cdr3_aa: ASSSWDGNYEQY
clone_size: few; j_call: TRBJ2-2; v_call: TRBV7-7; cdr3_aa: ASSPLPGQGNANTGELF
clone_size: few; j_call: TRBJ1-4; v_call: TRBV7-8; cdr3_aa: ASSLGTTNEKLF
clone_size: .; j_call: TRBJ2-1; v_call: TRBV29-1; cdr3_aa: SALQAGVENGDEQF
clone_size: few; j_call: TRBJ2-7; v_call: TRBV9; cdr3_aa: ASSPGTAAYEQY